A single sample gave rise to the 14 T cell receptor beta chains below, sequenced in a study of T cell changes during pregnancy in multiple sclerosis. Measured with immunoSEQ multiplex PCR; TCRdb has only the in-frame clones, and not every one. The sample records about 120,000 clones, 85% to 95% being singletons. This specimen consisted of peripheral blood, obtained before pregnancy. The receptor source for this set is a female donor with multiple sclerosis, enrolled in a pregnancy study.

This sequence joins TRBV6-1 and TRBJ1-3; no clear D gene. The CDR3 loop spans 17 amino acids. Germline assignment: CDR1 MNHNS and CDR2 SASEGT. Deletions cut 2 bases from V and 0 bases from J, with 14 bases between. CDR3 sequence reads: CASSELPPNSSGNTIYF. The DNA of the CDR3 is TGTGCCAGCAGTGAACTCCCCCCCAACAGCTCTGGAAACACCATATATTTT.

This sequence joins TRBV14 and TRBJ1-1; D uncertain. Trimming took off 2 bases at V and 1 base at J, with 5 bases between the two ends. The CDR3 totals 13 residues. The germline V gene encodes CDR1 SGHDN and CDR2 FVKESK. CDR3 sequence: CASSQSGNTEAFF. The CDR3 DNA follows: TGTGCCAGCAGCCAATCCGGGAACACTGAAGCTTTCTTT.

The V gene is TRBV7-9, the J gene TRBJ2-7; 7 bases are a match to TRBD1. Looked up from germline, CDR1 is SEHNR and CDR2 is FQNEAQ (reference sequence). The CDR3 covers 13 residues. The ends lost 1 base at V and 3 bases at J; junction bases unmatched: 0. The CDR3 reads CASSLGDSYEQYF. DNA of the CDR3: TGTGCCAGCAGCTTAGGGGACAGCTACGAGCAGTACTTC.

This clone occurred once. This chain connects TRBV29-1 to TRBJ2-1, with 9 nucleotides matching TRBD2. The CDR3 sequence is 14 residues long. The V gene end was trimmed by 4 bases and the J gene end by 3 bases; junction bases not matched to a gene: 4. CDR1 is SQVTM, CDR2 ANQGSEA, per germline. CDR3 residues: CSVGGSGGYNEQFF. CDR3 nucleotide sequence: TGCAGCGTTGGGGGTAGCGGGGGCTACAATGAGCAGTTCTTC.

The chain has TRBV27 and TRBJ1-5; perhaps TRBD1 as D (6 bases). V lost 6 bases and J lost 5, with 14 bases in between. Germline V gene lookup returns CDR1 MNHEY and CDR2 SMNVEV (reference sequence). CDR3 size: 14 residues. The CDR3 DNA is TGTGCCAGCAGCCCCGGACAGCCCGATCAGCCCCAGCATTTT. This gives the protein CASSPGQPDQPQHF.

This clone came up once. This chain's CDR3 is CASSYGQINNSPLHF. DNA of the CDR3: TGTGCCAGCAGTTACGGACAGATAAATAATTCACCCCTCCACTTT. The chain combines TRBV6-5 with TRBJ1-6, with D possibly being TRBD1 (6 bases). V dropped 2 bases and J dropped 5 bases, with 10 bases sitting between them. The CDR3 consists of 15 residues. CDR1 is MNHEY, CDR2 SVGAGI, per germline.

The chain is built from TRBV27 and TRBJ1-2, with D uncertain. Looked up from germline, CDR1 is MNHEY and CDR2 is SMNVEV (reference sequence). Trimming stripped 5 bases from V and 4 bases from J, with 14 bases between. The CDR3 loop spans 14 amino acids. The CDR3 DNA is TGTGCCAGCAGTCCCTCGAGTACTTCCTATGGCTACACCTTC. It codes for CASSPSSTSYGYTF.

The chain couples TRBV7-6 to TRBJ2-7; D unresolved. Trimming removed 5 bases at V and 7 bases at J, with 21 bases between. Germline V gives CDR1 SGHVS, CDR2 FNYEAQ. The CDR3 totals 15 residues. This CDR3 reads CASSPARQLLREQYF. CDR3 DNA sequence: TGTGCCAGCAGCCCAGCGAGGCAGCTACTAAGGGAGCAGTACTTC.

This chain uses TRBV19 with TRBJ1-1; D unclear. Germline-derived CDR1 and CDR2 are LNHDA and SQIVND (reference sequence). This CDR3 region has 15 residues. The ends were cut back, 3 bases at V and 2 bases at J, with 13 bases in the middle. The CDR3 DNA follows: TGTGCCAGTAGTATCGGAGGGAGAGTAAACACTGAAGCTTTCTTT. This encodes CASSIGGRVNTEAFF. Looking up the rest from reference TRBV19 and TRBJ1-1 gives the full variable domain: DGGITQSPKYLFRKEGQNVTLSCEQNLNHDAMYWYRQDPGQGLRLIYYSQIVNDFQKGDIAEGYSVSREKKESFPLTVTSAQKNPTAFYLCASSIGGRVNTEAFFGQGTRLTVV.

The chain links TRBV7-3 to TRBJ1-1; no clear D. This CDR3 is 16 amino acids long. Germline V lookup: CDR1 SGHTA, CDR2 FQGTGA. The V end lost 1 base, the J end lost 3 bases, and 15 bases lay between the germline ends. The CDR3 nucleotides read TGTGCCAGCAGCTTAAGAATGGTGCGCCGGGACACTGAAGCTTTCTTT. Translated: CASSLRMVRRDTEAFF.

This CDR3 is CASSYQGQGDYGYTF. CDR3 coding DNA: TGTGCCAGCAGTTACCAGGGACAGGGGGATTATGGCTACACCTTC. The chain employs TRBV6-5 and TRBJ1-2; 11 bases align to TRBD1. The CDR3 totals 15 residues. V lost 2 bases to trimming and J lost 5 bases; unmatched junction nucleotides: 4. CDR1 and CDR2 (germline): MNHEY, SVGAGI.

Written as DNA, the CDR3 is TGTGCCTGGAGGGGGGCCGACAGGGGCGAAGCTTTCTTT. The encoded protein is CAWRGADRGEAFF. The chain carries TRBV30 and TRBJ1-1; 8 bases agree with TRBD1. Germline assignment: CDR1 GTSNPN and CDR2 SVGIG (reference sequence). The V and J ends lost 3 bases and 8 bases, in that order; junction bases with no gene match: 8. The CDR3 totals 13 residues.

The rearrangement links TRBV5-8 to TRBJ1-4, with D hard to call. Germline V gives CDR1 SGHTS, CDR2 YDEGEE. V was pared by 2 bases and J by 4 bases, with 9 bases between. The CDR3 contains 14 residues. The CDR3 DNA is TGTGCCAGCAGCTTCGGAGCCTATAATGAAAAACTGTTTTTT. Translating gives CASSFGAYNEKLFF.

The chain is built from TRBV25-1 and TRBJ1-1, with TRBD1 matching 7 bases. CDR1 and CDR2 from the germline V gene are MGHDK and SYGVNS. V lost 2 bases and J lost 3; bases outside the gene matches: 6. This CDR3 comprises 15 residues. The CDR3 sequence: CASSEPSDRYTEAFF. The DNA of the CDR3 is TGTGCCAGCAGTGAACCCTCGGACAGGTACACTGAAGCTTTCTTT. The variable domain in full, completed from reference TRBV25-1 and TRBJ1-1, reads EADIYQTPRYLVIGTGKKITLECSQTMGHDKMYWYQQDPGMELHLIHYSYGVNSTEKGDLSSESTVSRIRTEHFPLTLESARPSHTSQYLCASSEPSDRYTEAFFGQGTRLTVV.